Below, 9 T cell receptor beta chains from the same sample are listed, as sequenced in a study of shared clonotypes between healthy human individuals. Data came from immunoSEQ multiplex PCR; TCRdb stores just in-frame clones and leaves some out. The table has about 2 million clones, 85% to 95% seen once; the top ten hold 0.1% to 0.15%. Input material: naive CD4+ T cells sorted from blood. As for subset: CD45RA+ positively selected. Receptors originate from a man younger than 35 in good health.

This chain uses TRBV18 with TRBJ1-3, with D maybe TRBD1 (5 bases). V was shortened by 0 bases and J by 6 bases, with 9 bases between the two germline ends. Germline CDR1 reads KGHSH; CDR2 reads LQKENI. The CDR3 is made up of 14 amino acids. CDR3 protein: CASSPPGAANTIYF. The CDR3 nucleotides read TGTGCCAGCTCACCACCAGGGGCCGCAAACACCATATATTTT.

The V and J genes are TRBV9 and TRBJ2-3; 7 bases map to TRBD2. This CDR3 spans 15 amino acids. The ends lost 2 bases at V and 3 bases at J; junction bases unmatched: 6. Germline V lookup: CDR1 SGDLS, CDR2 YYNGEE. CDR3 nucleotide sequence: TGTGCCAGCAGCGTCGAAAGACTAGCAACAGATACGCAGTATTTT. This translates into CASSVERLATDTQYF.

Remarks on this clone: At one end the junction does not follow the germline gene, possibly because of a read error. CDR3 protein: CASGLEGRYQETQYF. The CDR3 DNA is TGTGCCAGCGGCTTAGAGGGCCGGTACCAAGAGACCCAGTACTTC. The rearrangement links TRBV7-9 to TRBJ2-5, with D perhaps TRBD2 (5 bases). The CDR3 length is 15 residues. Germline CDR1 reads SEHNR; CDR2 reads FQNEAQ (reference sequence).

V and J are TRBV5-4 and TRBJ1-2, with D possibly TRBD1 on 5 matching bases. Germline assignment: CDR1 SGHNT and CDR2 YYREEE (reference sequence). Trimming stripped 3 bases from V and 4 bases from J, with 19 bases between. The CDR3 is 16 residues long. This chain's CDR3 is CASSSDRPTATYGYTF. The CDR3 coding sequence is TGTGCCAGCAGCTCCGACCGACCGACAGCGACCTATGGCTACACCTTC.

This clone has just one count. The J gene is TRBJ2-6, the V gene TRBV9, with TRBD2 matching 8 bases. The CDR3 contains 15 residues. Germline trimming cut 3 bases from V and 2 bases from J; bases unmatched to any gene: 1. Germline loops: CDR1 SGDLS, CDR2 YYNGEE. CDR3 residues: CASSAGGPGANVLTF. The DNA for the CDR3 is TGTGCCAGCAGCGCGGGGGGGCCTGGGGCCAACGTCCTGACTTTC. The full variable domain, in which reference TRBV9 and TRBJ2-6 provide the parts outside the CDR3, is DSGVTQTPKHLITATGQRVTLRCSPRSGDLSVYWYQQSLDQGLQFLIQYYNGEERAKGNILERFSAQQFPDLHSELNLSSLELGDSALYFCASSAGGPGANVLTFGAGSRLTVL.

The chain carries TRBV7-2 and TRBJ2-3; a possible D gene is TRBD1 (6 bases). Germline CDR1 SGHTA, CDR2 FQGNSA. This CDR3 is 15 amino acids long. The V and J ends lost 4 bases and 1 base respectively, with 12 bases between them. CDR3 region: CASSSRDTRTDTQYF. In DNA form, the CDR3 reads TGTGCCAGCAGCTCCCGGGACACACGCACAGATACGCAGTATTTT. Full variable domain (missing parts from reference TRBV7-2 and TRBJ2-3): GAGVSQSPSNKVTEKGKDVELRCDPISGHTALYWYRQSLGQGLEFLIYFQGNSAPDKSGLPSDRFSAERTGGSVSTLTIQRTQQEDSAVYLCASSSRDTRTDTQYFGPGTRLTVL.

The chain joins TRBV7-6 to TRBJ1-4; D ambiguous. Between the trimmed V and J ends, which lost 0 bases and 0 bases, there was a span of 8 bases. Germline V CDR1 and CDR2: SGHVS, FNYEAQ. The CDR3 is 16 amino acids. CDR3 sequence: CASSLATSATNEKLFF. DNA of the CDR3: TGTGCCAGCAGCTTAGCCACCAGCGCAACTAATGAAAAACTGTTTTTT.

This rearrangement joins TRBV7-2 to TRBJ2-3; unclear D gene. Trimming removed 1 base at V and 7 bases at J, with 9 bases between. The CDR3 has 13 amino acids. CDR1 is SGHTA, CDR2 FQGNSA, per germline. The DNA for the CDR3 is TGTGCCAGCAGCTTAGACAATTTTTATACGCAGTATTTT. It codes for CASSLDNFYTQYF.

This chain links TRBV6-5 with TRBJ2-3; no clear D gene. From germline, CDR1 is MNHEY and CDR2 SVGAGI. The CDR3 runs 12 residues. Trimming left V 6 bases short and J 4 bases short, with 8 bases between. CDR3 DNA sequence: TGTGCCAGCAGCAATGGGGCAGATACGCAGTATTTT. As protein: CASSNGADTQYF.